This T cell receptor beta chain was obtained from a study of blood T cell repertoires in COVID-19. About the study: Samples of COVID-19 (acute and convalescent) were obtained from the United States, Italy and Spain. The analysed material was cDNA or gDNA that came from T cells, B-cell-depleted T cells, or PBMCs.

In the original analysis: Scientists estimated how many nucleated cells there were by amplifying reference gene primers. Sequenced by immunoSEQ multiplex PCR; TCRdb stores in-frame clones only, minus some. V and J calls and clone size are as listed in that table; D and trimming were resolved from the DNA. The sample consists of around 330,000 clones, roughly 89% of them appearing once. V lost 2 bases to trimming and J lost 2 bases, with 10 bases between them. This CDR3 has 14 amino acids. CDR1 and CDR2 from the germline V gene are MDHEN and SYDVKM. Cohort 3 recovered donors had two negative PCRs, clearance, or symptom resolution.

This chain joins TRBV28 and TRBJ2-7, with a possible D match to TRBD1 (6 bases). The sample was PBMCs or T cells enriched from blood (not recorded which). This TCR was recovered from a woman aged 18-29 years who had recovered from COVID-19. CDR3 sequence: CASSLSTGTYEQYF. The CDR3 bases are TGTGCCAGCAGTTTAAGCACAGGGACCTACGAGCAGTACTTC.